Listed below are T cell receptor beta chains from one sample, sequenced in a study of shared clonotypes between healthy human individuals. Sequencing used immunoSEQ multiplex PCR; TCRdb keeps in-frame clones, though not all of them. The profile shows about 2 million clones, 95% of them singletons. What was sequenced was naive CD4+ T cells sorted from blood. These receptors originate from a man aged 18 to 29 in good health. The CDR3 runs from the conserved cysteine through the conserved F or W. The order of the fields is V gene, J gene, D gene, clone size, CDR3 protein, CDR3 DNA. The D gene is left open where the match is weak. Size values are once, few and many counts, or a class for expanded clones, and some rows have none.

TRBV29-1	TRBJ1-2	.	.	CSAGEGQNYGYTF	TGCAGCGCGGGTGAGGGGCAAAACTATGGCTACACCTTC
TRBV7-9	TRBJ2-5	.	.	CASSLVESAQETQYF	TGTGCCAGCAGCCTGGTGGAATCAGCACAAGAGACCCAGTACTTC
TRBV7-2	TRBJ2-7	.	.	CASSLDGGQGYTSSYEQYF	TGTGCCAGCAGCTTAGACGGAGGCCAGGGATACACTAGCTCCTACGAGCAGTACTTC
TRBV2	TRBJ1-6	TRBD1	once	CASRLRTGNNSPLHF	TGTGCCAGCAGGCTAAGGACAGGGAATAATTCACCCCTCCACTTT
TRBV2	TRBJ2-1	.	.	CASTKTGTYNEQFF	TGTGCCAGCACCAAGACGGGGACCTACAATGAGCAGTTCTTC
TRBV11-2	TRBJ2-7	TRBD2	.	CASSSNSGGSYEQYF	TGTGCCAGCAGCTCCAATAGCGGGGGCTCCTACGAGCAGTACTTC
TRBV5-4	TRBJ1-5	.	.	CASSLVGDAGNQPQHF	TGTGCCAGCAGCTTGGTGGGGGACGCCGGGAATCAGCCCCAGCATTTT
TRBV6-5	TRBJ1-3	.	.	CASSYSTQGMGNTIYF	TGTGCCAGCAGTTACTCGACTCAGGGGATGGGAAACACCATATATTTT
TRBV5-6	TRBJ1-5	.	.	CASSPKAGTPNQPQHF	TGTGCCAGCAGCCCCAAGGCTGGGACCCCCAATCAGCCCCAGCATTTT
TRBV6-5	TRBJ2-2	.	.	CASSYASSNGELFF	TGTGCCAGCAGTTACGCATCCTCGAACGGGGAGCTGTTTTTT
TRBV5-6	TRBJ1-3	.	.	CASTRRGSGNTIYF	TGTGCCAGTACGAGGAGGGGCTCTGGAAACACCATATATTTT
TRBV10-3	TRBJ2-5	.	once	CAAGQETQYF	TGTGCCGCGGGCCAAGAGACCCAGTACTTC
TRBV5-1	TRBJ2-2	TRBD2	.	CASSGSGPPGELFF	TGCGCCAGCAGCGGTAGCGGGCCTCCCGGGGAGCTGTTTTTT
TRBV7-8	TRBJ2-2	.	.	CASSLAVPGGGELFF	TGTGCCAGCAGCTTAGCAGTCCCCGGCGGGGGGGAGCTGTTTTTT
TRBV6-1	TRBJ1-1	TRBD1	.	CASNPDRPGGTEAFF	TGTGCCAGCAATCCGGACAGGCCCGGGGGCACTGAAGCTTTCTTT
TRBV6-1	TRBJ2-2	.	.	CASSEKRADGSGELFF	TGTGCCAGCAGTGAAAAGCGGGCAGACGGGTCCGGGGAGCTGTTTTTT
TRBV18	TRBJ2-7	TRBD2	many	CASSPGTSGDYEQYF	TGTGCCAGCTCACCGGGGACTAGCGGGGACTACGAGCAGTACTTC
TRBV11-3	TRBJ2-7	.	.	CASSFSGTQDEQYF	TGTGCCAGCAGCTTCTCCGGGACTCAGGACGAGCAGTACTTC
TRBV4-3	TRBJ2-2	.	once	CASSQGRTGELFF	TGCGCCAGCAGCCAAGGGAGAACCGGGGAGCTGTTTTTT
TRBV6-5	TRBJ1-4	TRBD1	.	CASRPGGPTEKLFF	TGTGCCAGCCGCCCAGGGGGTCCGACCGAAAAACTGTTTTTT
TRBV6-1	TRBJ1-1	.	.	CASSEAPTARLNTEAFF	TGTGCCAGCAGTGAAGCCCCGACAGCTCGCTTGAACACTGAAGCTTTCTTT
TRBV5-6	TRBJ1-5	.	.	CASSSGSSNQPQHF	TGTGCCAGCAGCTCCGGGAGTAGCAATCAGCCCCAGCATTTT
TRBV11-2	TRBJ2-6	.	.	CASSLYRANVLTF	TGTGCCAGCAGCCTCTACAGGGCCAACGTCCTGACTTTC
TRBV7-9	TRBJ1-2	TRBD1	.	CASSTKGQGDGYTF	TGTGCCAGCAGCACTAAGGGACAGGGGGATGGCTACACCTTC
TRBV6-6	TRBJ2-7	.	.	CASSYYVAHEQYF	TGTGCCAGCAGTTACTATGTAGCCCACGAGCAGTACTTC
TRBV27	TRBJ1-5	.	.	CASSPRGTVSNQPQHF	TGTGCCAGCAGTCCCCGGGGGACCGTTAGCAATCAGCCCCAGCATTTT
TRBV7-2	TRBJ1-6	.	.	CASSPSVEGLIDSPLHF	TGTGCCAGCAGCCCCTCGGTAGAGGGCCTGATTGATTCACCCCTCCACTTT
TRBV5-4	TRBJ2-3	.	.	CASSSKRSVDTQYF	TGTGCCAGCAGCTCCAAGCGATCGGTTGATACGCAGTATTTT
TRBV19	TRBJ2-6	.	.	CASSIRRYSGANVLTF	TGTGCCAGTAGTATTAGGCGGTACTCTGGGGCCAACGTCCTGACTTTC
TRBV6-5	TRBJ2-5	.	.	CASSYSSVTQIGTQYF	TGTGCCAGCAGTTACTCGAGCGTGACGCAAATAGGGACCCAGTACTTC
TRBV5-1	TRBJ2-7	TRBD1	.	CASSGDRGREQYF	TGCGCCAGCAGCGGGGACAGGGGGCGCGAGCAGTACTTC
TRBV2	TRBJ2-5	.	.	CASSEWGAQYETQYF	TGTGCCAGCAGTGAATGGGGGGCACAGTATGAGACCCAGTACTTC
TRBV10-1	TRBJ1-1	.	.	CASSVTRAGSEAFF	TGCGCCAGCAGTGTAACACGGGCGGGCTCTGAAGCTTTCTTT
TRBV5-6	TRBJ2-2	.	.	CASSLAGPGLTGELFF	TGTGCCAGCAGCTTGGCCGGGCCCGGCCTGACCGGGGAGCTGTTTTTT
TRBV5-1	TRBJ2-7	TRBD1	.	CASSFTGDSYEQYF	TGCGCCAGCAGCTTCACAGGGGACTCCTACGAGCAGTACTTC
TRBV7-2	TRBJ1-3	.	.	CASSPGRVSGNTIYF	TGTGCCAGCAGCCCGGGCAGGGTTTCTGGAAACACCATATATTTT
TRBV6-1	TRBJ1-2	.	.	CASSPSGHYGYTF	TGTGCCAGCAGTCCCTCCGGGCATTATGGCTACACCTTC